This T cell receptor (beta chain) was sequenced for a study of T cell changes during pregnancy in multiple sclerosis. Measured with immunoSEQ multiplex PCR; TCRdb has only the in-frame clones, and not every one. The repertoire has about 81,000 clones, around 95% of them found once; the top ten carry approximately 1.3%. Trimming removed 0 bases at V and 7 bases at J, with 4 bases between. The length of the CDR3 is 11 residues. The germline CDR1 and CDR2 sequences are DFQATT and SNEGSKA (reference sequence). The rearrangement joins TRBV20-1 to TRBJ2-1; no definite D call. This receptor was taken from a female donor in good health, enrolled as a control in a pregnancy study. The specimen was peripheral blood, collected in the third trimester of pregnancy. The CDR3 here is CSARDENEQFF. DNA of the CDR3: TGCAGTGCTAGAGATGAGAATGAGCAGTTCTTC.